The next 19 T cell receptor beta chains were all read from a single sample in a study of CD8+CD57+ T cells in acquired aplastic anemia (dated by TCRdb to 2017 to 2018). The sequencer was an Illumina HiSeq 2000. TCR beta VDJ combination and CDR3 sequence profiling used genomic DNA as the template. TCRdb took the public reads, trimmed them with fastp at Q25, ran MiXCR for clone calling and kept in-frame beta chains. For every CDR3 protein sequence, its rows merge into one entry that carries the most common genes and DNA. The sample records approximately 120,000 distinct CDR3 sequences, almost 40% of which are singletons. The ten largest account for over 2% of the sample. Patients chosen for sequencing had shown expansion of CD8+CD57+ cells by flow cytometry. Sequenced input: sorted CD4+, CD8+, or CD8+CD57+ T cells (not recorded which) from PBMCs. The source of these receptors is a human donor with aplastic anemia.

The chain combines TRBV19 with TRBJ2-7; no clear D gene. The germline CDR1 and CDR2 sequences are LNHDA and SQIVND (reference sequence). V was cut by 1 base and J by 5 bases, with 12 bases left in between. This CDR3 comprises 14 residues. As DNA, the CDR3 is TGTGCCAGTAGTATAGGTGGGTCTTTCAACGAGCAGTACTTC. It codes for CASSIGGSFNEQYF.

J is TRBJ1-2 and V is TRBV25-1, with D hard to call. The germline V gene has CDR1 MGHDK and CDR2 SYGVNS. V gave up 8 bases and J gave up 8 bases, with 12 bases separating them. CDR3 length: 11 residues. The DNA for the CDR3 is TGTGCCAGCCCGATACAATGGGGCTACACCTTC. Translating gives CASPIQWGYTF.

The table lists this clonotype with many counts. This chain joins TRBV20-1 and TRBJ2-7; D is ambiguous. Germline V CDR1 and CDR2: DFQATT, SNEGSKA (reference sequence). CDR3 length: 13 residues. Trimming shortened V by 6 bases and J by 3 bases, and 15 bases separated the two germline ends. The chain's CDR3 is CSAAQGSRYEQYV. The CDR3 DNA follows: TGCAGTGCCGCACAAGGAAGCCGCTACGAGCAGTACGTC.

This clonotype was seen more than once but under ten times. V and J are TRBV6-5 and TRBJ1-2; the D gene is possibly TRBD1 (6 bases). Trimming removed 2 bases at V and 4 bases at J, with 20 bases between. CDR3 size: 17 residues. Per germline, CDR1 MNHEY and CDR2 SVGAGI. CDR3 sequence (DNA): TGTGCCAGCAGTTACGGGGCAGTGGGGGCAGTTAGCTATGGCTACACCTTC. This codes for CASSYGAVGAVSYGYTF.

V gene TRBV7-3 combines with J gene TRBJ2-5; D unclear. V was pared by 2 bases and J by 2 bases, with 6 bases between. The CDR3 has 13 amino acids. Per germline, CDR1 SGHTA and CDR2 FQGTGA. The CDR3 reads CASSLYLQETQYF. DNA for the CDR3: TGTGCCAGCAGCTTATATCTTCAAGAGACCCAGTACTTC.

This clonotype has more than one count but fewer than ten. A much larger clone differs by one base, so this may be a read error. This likely comes from a read error, as the CDR3 has no conserved phenylalanine or tryptophan at its end. The chain has TRBV14 and TRBJ1-3, with no clear D. Germline V gene sequence: CDR1 SGHDN, CDR2 FVKESK. The V gene lost 7 bases and the J gene lost 8 bases, with 9 bases spanning the gap. This CDR3 region has 11 residues. The CDR3 reads CASKGGDTIYS. The CDR3 DNA reads TGTGCCAGCAAGGGTGGCGACACCATATATTCT.

This clonotype was picked up many times. The chain links TRBV25-1 to TRBJ1-4; no clear D gene. Germline V CDR1 and CDR2: MGHDK, SYGVNS. V lost 3 bases and J lost 4, with 12 bases in between. This CDR3 spans 15 amino acids. The CDR3 DNA follows: TGTGCCAGCAGTGACCCGACCTATCTTAATGAAAAACTGTTTTTT. Translated: CASSDPTYLNEKLFF.

This clonotype was detected ten times or more. The V call is TRBV6-1, the J call TRBJ1-2, with 7 bases aligning to TRBD1. Per the germline V gene, CDR1 is MNHNS and CDR2 is SASEGT. V lost 6 bases and J lost 4; bases outside the gene matches: 11. The CDR3 covers 15 residues. Here the CDR3 reads CASSTVPGQSYGYTF. The CDR3 nucleotides read TGTGCCAGCAGCACCGTGCCGGGACAGAGCTATGGCTACACCTTC.

This clonotype has more than one count but fewer than ten. The chain links TRBV6-5 to TRBJ1-1, with a tentative D call TRBD1 (6 bases). V shed 4 bases and J shed 1 base, with 10 bases lying between them. The CDR3 loop spans 14 amino acids. The germline gives CDR1 MNHEY, CDR2 SVGAGI. The CDR3 DNA sequence: TGTGCCAGCAGTTCTAGAGGGGGGAACACTGAAGCTTTCTTT. This sequence encodes CASSSRGGNTEAFF.

This clonotype came up many times. The CDR3 region has the DNA TGTGCCAGCAGCTTAAACAGCCTTCGAGAGACCCAGTACTTC. Residues: CASSLNSLRETQYF. The rearrangement uses TRBV11-2 and TRBJ2-5, with D uncertain. The germline V gene has CDR1 SGHAT and CDR2 FQNNGV. The CDR3 length is 14 residues. The V end lost 2 bases, the J end lost 4 bases, and 11 bases lay between the germline ends. Full variable domain (missing parts from reference TRBV11-2 and TRBJ2-5): EAGVAQSPRYKIIEKRQSVAFWCNPISGHATLYWYQQILGQGPKLLIQFQNNGVVDDSQLPKDRFSAERLKGVDSTLKIQPAKLEDSAVYLCASSLNSLRETQYFGPGTRLLVL.

This clonotype was counted many times. This chain uses TRBV18 with TRBJ1-2, with 8 bases aligning to TRBD1. The CDR3 has 13 residues. In germline, CDR1 is KGHSH, CDR2 LQKENI. J gave up 8 bases and V 2 bases, and 4 bases lay outside the gene matches. CDR3 protein: CASSPKTGEGYTF. The CDR3 region has the DNA TGTGCCAGCTCACCAAAGACAGGGGAGGGCTACACCTTC.

The sample holds a few counts of this clonotype. The gene calls are TRBV4-2 and TRBJ2-2; a weak D match, TRBD2 (7 bases). V was shortened by 5 bases and J by 6 bases, with 10 bases between the two germline ends. Germline V gene data show CDR1 as LGHNA and CDR2 as YNFKEQ. The CDR3 length is 13 residues. DNA of the CDR3: TGTGCCAGCAGCGAGGGGGGGCCCGGGGAGCTGTTTTTT. It is translated as CASSEGGPGELFF.

The gene calls are TRBV11-2 and TRBJ2-1, with 9 bases that match TRBD1. The V and J ends lost 5 bases and 3 bases, in that order; junction bases with no gene match: 11. The germline V gene has CDR1 SGHAT and CDR2 FQNNGV. The CDR3 has 17 amino acids. As DNA, the CDR3 is TGTGCCAGCAGCCCAGGGACAGGGAATGAGGTCTACAATGAGCAGTTCTTC. It encodes CASSPGTGNEVYNEQFF.

This clonotype was counted ten times or more. The V call is TRBV6-1, the J call TRBJ2-7; the D is unclear. CDR1 and CDR2 from the germline V gene are MNHNS and SASEGT. CDR3 size: 13 residues. Deletions cut 2 bases from V and 6 bases from J, with 11 bases between. Here the CDR3 reads CASSEIGPSEQYV. CDR3 DNA: TGTGCCAGCAGTGAAATTGGGCCTTCCGAGCAGTACGTC.

The chain couples TRBV7-2 to TRBJ2-3; 9 nucleotides agree with TRBD2. The junction had 9 bases not matched to a gene; V was cut back by 5 bases and J by 12 bases. Germline CDR1 reads SGHTA; CDR2 reads FQGNSA. This CDR3 contains 13 residues. CDR3 in amino acids: CASSALAGDAQYF. CDR3 DNA sequence: TGTGCCAGCAGCGCATTAGCGGGGGACGCCCAGTATTTT.

The sample holds a few counts of this clonotype. The V gene is TRBV20-1, the J gene TRBJ2-7, with D perhaps TRBD2 (5 bases). Trimming removed 6 bases from V and 0 bases from J, with 12 bases in between. The CDR3 extends over 13 amino acids. The germline V gene encodes CDR1 DFQATT and CDR2 SNEGSKA (reference sequence). The CDR3, as DNA: TGCAGTGCACGCGGGCCGGACTCCTACGAGCAGTACTTC. It specifies CSARGPDSYEQYF.

This clonotype was detected many times. The chain has TRBV19 and TRBJ1-4; D is perhaps TRBD1 (5 bases). The CDR3 sequence is 14 residues long. V lost 6 bases and J lost 3, with 11 bases in between. Per the germline V gene, CDR1 is LNHDA and CDR2 is SQIVND (reference sequence). This chain's CDR3 is CASSLMGPNEKLFF. The DNA of the CDR3 is TGTGCCAGTAGCCTCATGGGACCTAATGAAAAACTGTTTTTT.

This clonotype was detected many times. The chain recombines TRBV20-1 with TRBJ2-1; D call uncertain. This CDR3 region has 9 residues. Per the germline V gene, CDR1 is DFQATT and CDR2 is SNEGSKA (reference sequence). Trimming left V 3 bases short and J 9 bases short, with 3 bases between. The CDR3 nucleotides read TGCAGTGCTAGGGGTGAGCAGTTCTTC. Translation: CSARGEQFF.

This clonotype was seen ten or more times. The rearrangement joins TRBV19 to TRBJ1-2; D remains unclear. The CDR3 is 13 residues long. Germline CDR1 LNHDA, CDR2 SQIVND (reference sequence). V shed 3 bases and J shed 5 bases, with 10 bases lying between them. The CDR3 nucleotides read TGTGCCAGTAGTATCCGGGAACCTTATGGCTACACCTTC. It translates to CASSIREPYGYTF.